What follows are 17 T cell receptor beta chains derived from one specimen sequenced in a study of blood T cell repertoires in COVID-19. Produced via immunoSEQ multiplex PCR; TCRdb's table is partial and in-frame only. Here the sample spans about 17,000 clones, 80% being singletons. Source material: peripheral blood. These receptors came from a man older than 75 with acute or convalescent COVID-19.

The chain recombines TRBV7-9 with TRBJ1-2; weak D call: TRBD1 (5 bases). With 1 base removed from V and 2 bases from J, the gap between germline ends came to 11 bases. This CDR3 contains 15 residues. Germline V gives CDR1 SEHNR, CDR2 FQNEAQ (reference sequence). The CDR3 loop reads CASSLEVRTNYGYTF. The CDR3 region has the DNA TGTGCCAGCAGCTTAGAAGTCCGGACAAACTATGGCTACACCTTC.

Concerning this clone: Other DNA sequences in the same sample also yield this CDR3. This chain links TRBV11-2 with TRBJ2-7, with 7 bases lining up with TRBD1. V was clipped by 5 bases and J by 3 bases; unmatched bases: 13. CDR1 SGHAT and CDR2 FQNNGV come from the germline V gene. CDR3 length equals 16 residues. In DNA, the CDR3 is TGTGCCAGCAGCCATTACAGGGGCCCGAATGACTACGAGCAGTACTTC. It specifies CASSHYRGPNDYEQYF.

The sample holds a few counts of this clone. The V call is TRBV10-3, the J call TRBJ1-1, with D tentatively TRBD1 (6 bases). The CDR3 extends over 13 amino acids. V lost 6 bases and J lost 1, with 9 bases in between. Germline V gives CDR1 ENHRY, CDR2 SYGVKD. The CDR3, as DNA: TGTGCCATCAGGGACAGACAGAACACTGAAGCTTTCTTT. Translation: CAIRDRQNTEAFF.

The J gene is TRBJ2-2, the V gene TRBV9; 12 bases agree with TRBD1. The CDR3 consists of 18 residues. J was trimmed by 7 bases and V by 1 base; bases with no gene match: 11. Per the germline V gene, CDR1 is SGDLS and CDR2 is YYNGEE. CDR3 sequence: CASSVLTGTGGAVGELFF. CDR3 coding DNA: TGTGCCAGCAGCGTACTCACCGGGACAGGGGGCGCGGTCGGGGAGCTGTTTTTT. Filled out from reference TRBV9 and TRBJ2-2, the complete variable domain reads DSGVTQTPKHLITATGQRVTLRCSPRSGDLSVYWYQQSLDQGLQFLIQYYNGEERAKGNILERFSAQQFPDLHSELNLSSLELGDSALYFCASSVLTGTGGAVGELFFGEGSRLTVL.

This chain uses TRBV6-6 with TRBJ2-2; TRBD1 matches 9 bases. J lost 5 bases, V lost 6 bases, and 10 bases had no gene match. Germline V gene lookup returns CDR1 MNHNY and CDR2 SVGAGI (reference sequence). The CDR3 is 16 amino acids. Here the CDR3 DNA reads TGTGCCAGCAGCCCTCCGGGACAGGGTCGGACCGGGGAGCTGTTTTTT. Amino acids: CASSPPGQGRTGELFF.

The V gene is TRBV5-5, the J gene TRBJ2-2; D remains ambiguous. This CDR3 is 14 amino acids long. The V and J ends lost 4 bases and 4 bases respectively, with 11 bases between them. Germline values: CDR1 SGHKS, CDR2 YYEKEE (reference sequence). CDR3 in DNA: TGTGCCAGCAGCCAAATACTTGGCACCGGGGAGCTGTTTTTT. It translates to CASSQILGTGELFF.

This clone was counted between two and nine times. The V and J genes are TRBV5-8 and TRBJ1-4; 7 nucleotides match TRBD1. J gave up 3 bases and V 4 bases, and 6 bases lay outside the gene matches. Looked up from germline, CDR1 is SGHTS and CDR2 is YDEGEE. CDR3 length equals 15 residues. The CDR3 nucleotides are TGTGCCAGCAGCACCAGACAGGGTTCTAATGAAAAACTGTTTTTT. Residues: CASSTRQGSNEKLFF.

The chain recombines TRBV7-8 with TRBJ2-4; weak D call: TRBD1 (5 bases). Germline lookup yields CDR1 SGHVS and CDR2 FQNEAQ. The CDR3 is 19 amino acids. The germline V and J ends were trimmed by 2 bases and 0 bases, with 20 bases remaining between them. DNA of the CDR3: TGTGCCAGCAGCTTAATTCCCTCTCGGGTGGGGCTAGCCAAAAACATTCAGTACTTC. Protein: CASSLIPSRVGLAKNIQYF.

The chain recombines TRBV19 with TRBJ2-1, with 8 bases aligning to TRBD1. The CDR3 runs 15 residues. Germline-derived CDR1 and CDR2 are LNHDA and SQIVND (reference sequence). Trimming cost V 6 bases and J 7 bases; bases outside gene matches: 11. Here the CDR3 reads CASRLGAGGGNEQFF. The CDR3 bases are TGTGCCAGTAGACTGGGGGCAGGGGGCGGGAATGAGCAGTTCTTC.

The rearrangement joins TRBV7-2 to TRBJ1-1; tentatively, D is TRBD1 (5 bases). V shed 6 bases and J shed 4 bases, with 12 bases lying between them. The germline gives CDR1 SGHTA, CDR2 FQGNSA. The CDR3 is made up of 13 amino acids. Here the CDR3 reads CASRFSGATEAFF. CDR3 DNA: TGTGCCAGCAGATTTAGCGGGGCCACTGAAGCTTTCTTT.

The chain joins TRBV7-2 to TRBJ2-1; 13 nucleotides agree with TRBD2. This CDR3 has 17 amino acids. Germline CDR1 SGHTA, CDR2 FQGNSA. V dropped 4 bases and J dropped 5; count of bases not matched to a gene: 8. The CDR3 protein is CASSSQIGLAGDNEQFF. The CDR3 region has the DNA TGTGCCAGCAGCTCCCAAATCGGACTAGCGGGGGACAATGAGCAGTTCTTC.

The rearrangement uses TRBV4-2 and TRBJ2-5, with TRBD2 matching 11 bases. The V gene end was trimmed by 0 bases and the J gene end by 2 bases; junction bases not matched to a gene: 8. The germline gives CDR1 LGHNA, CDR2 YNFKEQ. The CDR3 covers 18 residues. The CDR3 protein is CASSQDIVSGGDQETQYF. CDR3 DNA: TGTGCCAGCAGCCAAGATATCGTTAGCGGGGGGGATCAAGAGACCCAGTACTTC.

The CDR3 spells CASSDVLYRGSNQPQHF. In nucleotides, the CDR3 is TGTGCCAGCAGTGATGTTCTCTACAGGGGAAGCAATCAGCCCCAGCATTTT. The V and J genes are TRBV6-1 and TRBJ1-5, with TRBD1 identical over 7 bases. CDR1 is MNHNS, CDR2 SASEGT, per germline. Trimming cost V 3 bases and J 1 base; bases outside gene matches: 9. The length of the CDR3 is 17 residues.

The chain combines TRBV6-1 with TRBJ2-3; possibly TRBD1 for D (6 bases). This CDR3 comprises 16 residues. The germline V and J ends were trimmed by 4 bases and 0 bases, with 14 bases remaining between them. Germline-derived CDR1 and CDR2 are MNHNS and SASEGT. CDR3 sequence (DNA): TGTGCCAGCAGTGTCCAGGGGACATTCAGCACAGATACGCAGTATTTT. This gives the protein CASSVQGTFSTDTQYF.

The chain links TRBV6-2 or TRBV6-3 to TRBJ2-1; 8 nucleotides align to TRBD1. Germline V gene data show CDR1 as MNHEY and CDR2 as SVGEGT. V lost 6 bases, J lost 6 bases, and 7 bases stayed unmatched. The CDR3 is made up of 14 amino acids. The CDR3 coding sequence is TGTGCCAGCAGCCAGGGGGCCTTGATCAATGAGCAGTTCTTC. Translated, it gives CASSQGALINEQFF.

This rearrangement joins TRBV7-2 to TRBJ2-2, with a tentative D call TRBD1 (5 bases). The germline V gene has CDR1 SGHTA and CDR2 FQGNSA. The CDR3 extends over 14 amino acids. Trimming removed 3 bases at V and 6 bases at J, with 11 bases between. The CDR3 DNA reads TGTGCCAGCAGCTTTAACCGACAGCCCGGGGAGCTGTTTTTT. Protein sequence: CASSFNRQPGELFF.

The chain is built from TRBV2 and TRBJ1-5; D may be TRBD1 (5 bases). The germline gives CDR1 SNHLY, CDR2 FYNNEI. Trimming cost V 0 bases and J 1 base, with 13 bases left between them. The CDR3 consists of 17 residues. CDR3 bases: TGTGCCAGCAGTGAAGCAACGATCAGGGTCAGCAATCAGCCCCAGCATTTT. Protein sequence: CASSEATIRVSNQPQHF.